A single sample is the source of the 2 T cell receptor beta chains below, sequenced in a study of shared clonotypes between healthy human individuals. The repertoire was sequenced with immunoSEQ multiplex PCR; TCRdb's copy has only in-frame clones and lacks some. The sample consists of approximately 1.4 million clones, 98% of them appearing once. The sample taken for sequencing was naive CD4+ T cells sorted from blood. As for subset: CD45RA+ positively selected. All receptors derive from a young man in good health.

V usage is TRBV5-1 and J usage is TRBJ2-7; 11 bases align to TRBD1. Germline V lookup: CDR1 SGHRS, CDR2 YFSETQ. V shed 3 bases, J shed 5 bases, and the junction held 4 bases outside the gene matches. The CDR3 runs 14 residues. The CDR3 DNA sequence: TGCGCCAGCAGCTGGGGACAGGGGGTCGACGAGCAGTACTTC. It codes for CASSWGQGVDEQYF.

This clone appeared a single time. This chain links TRBV6-1 with TRBJ1-1; 7 bases align to TRBD1. Germline CDR1 MNHNS, CDR2 SASEGT. The junction had 8 bases not matched to a gene; V was cut back by 6 bases and J by 4 bases. The CDR3 covers 14 residues. In nucleotides, the CDR3 is TGTGCCAGCAGCGCCGTGGGGGACAGCACTGAAGCTTTCTTT. Amino acid sequence: CASSAVGDSTEAFF.